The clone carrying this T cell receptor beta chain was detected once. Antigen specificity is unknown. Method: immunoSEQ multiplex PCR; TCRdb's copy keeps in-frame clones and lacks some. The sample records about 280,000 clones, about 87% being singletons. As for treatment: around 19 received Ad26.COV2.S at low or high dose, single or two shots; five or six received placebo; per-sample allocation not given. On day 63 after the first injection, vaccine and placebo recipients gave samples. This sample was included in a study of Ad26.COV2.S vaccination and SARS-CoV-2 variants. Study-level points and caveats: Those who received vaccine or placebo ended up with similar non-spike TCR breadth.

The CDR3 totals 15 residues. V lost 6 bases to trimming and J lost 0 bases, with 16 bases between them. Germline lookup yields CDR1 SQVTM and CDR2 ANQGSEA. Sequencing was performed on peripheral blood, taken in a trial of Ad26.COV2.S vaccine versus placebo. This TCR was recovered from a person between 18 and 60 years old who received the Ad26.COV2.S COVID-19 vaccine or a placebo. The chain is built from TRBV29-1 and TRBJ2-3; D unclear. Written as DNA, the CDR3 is TGCAGCGTCCCCGTCGTGGGAAGGAGCACAGATACGCAGTATTTT. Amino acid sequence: CSVPVVGRSTDTQYF.